Shown below are 17 T cell receptor beta chains from a single sample sequenced in a study of blood T cell repertoires in COVID-19. Method: immunoSEQ multiplex PCR; TCRdb's copy keeps in-frame clones and lacks some. This sample has roughly 180,000 clones, with more than 75% found just once. Sequencing was performed on PBMCs or T cells enriched from blood (not recorded which). The receptors originated from a woman younger than 45 who had recovered from COVID-19.

This rearrangement joins TRBV5-1 to TRBJ2-3, with 8 bases aligning to TRBD1. J gave up 7 bases and V 4 bases, and 8 bases lay outside the gene matches. The CDR3 covers 14 residues. CDR1 and CDR2 from the germline V gene are SGHRS and YFSETQ. CDR3 nucleotide sequence: TGCGCCAGCAGCCCAGACAGGGGAAGAAATACGCAGTATTTT. This encodes CASSPDRGRNTQYF. Full variable domain (remainder filled in from reference TRBV5-1 and TRBJ2-3): KAGVTQTPRYLIKTRGQQVTLSCSPISGHRSVSWYQQTPGQGLQFLFEYFSETQRNKGNFPGRFSGRQFSNSRSEMNVSTLELGDSALYLCASSPDRGRNTQYFGPGTRLTVL.

In this sample, this clone turned up once. The rearrangement joins TRBV5-1 to TRBJ1-2, with D possibly TRBD1 on 5 matching bases. The CDR3 length is 15 residues. Trimming shortened V by 0 bases and J by 4 bases, and 13 bases separated the two germline ends. CDR1 is SGHRS, CDR2 YFSETQ, per germline. The CDR3 here is CASSLATGGVYGYTF. For the CDR3, the DNA is TGCGCCAGCAGCTTGGCCACCGGAGGGGTCTATGGCTACACCTTC.

In this sample, this clone turned up a few times. V usage is TRBV19 and J usage is TRBJ1-5; unclear D gene. Per the germline V gene, CDR1 is LNHDA and CDR2 is SQIVND (reference sequence). V lost 5 bases, J lost 6 bases, and 5 bases lay in between. The CDR3 is 11 residues long. The CDR3 spells CASSGSQPQHF. The CDR3 DNA reads as TGTGCCAGTAGTGGGAGTCAGCCCCAGCATTTT.

The V call is TRBV6-4, the J call TRBJ2-1; TRBD2 aligns across 10 bases. Germline V gene data show CDR1 as MRHNA and CDR2 as SNTAGT. Trimming at V came to 3 bases and at J to 7 bases, leaving 6 bases not matched to a gene. This CDR3 region has 15 residues. CDR3 in DNA: TGTGCCAGCAGTGAAAAATTAGCGGGAGGTAATGAGCAGTTCTTC. This sequence encodes CASSEKLAGGNEQFF.

The gene calls are TRBV5-1 and TRBJ2-1; perhaps TRBD2 as D (6 bases). The CDR3 is 15 residues long. Germline CDR1 SGHRS, CDR2 YFSETQ. Trimming stripped 2 bases from V and 8 bases from J, with 17 bases between. The CDR3 region has the DNA TGCGCCAGCAGCTTAGGACTACGCCGGTTTGATGAGCAGTTCTTC. Translation gives CASSLGLRRFDEQFF.

This chain uses TRBV13 with TRBJ2-7, with a weak D call TRBD1 (6 bases). Germline-derived CDR1 and CDR2 are PRHDT and FYEKMQ (reference sequence). This CDR3 comprises 14 residues. The V and J ends lost 1 base and 3 bases respectively, with 10 bases between them. This chain's CDR3 is CASSLEGTRYEQYF. DNA for the CDR3: TGTGCCAGCAGCTTAGAGGGGACACGCTACGAGCAGTACTTC.

The chain joins TRBV5-1 to TRBJ2-3; 12 bases are shared with TRBD1. CDR1 is SGHRS, CDR2 YFSETQ, per germline. V lost 3 bases to trimming and J lost 1 base; unmatched junction nucleotides: 9. The CDR3 sequence is 18 residues long. CDR3 loop: CASSSGTGGVDRTDTQYF. CDR3 bases: TGCGCCAGCAGCTCCGGGACAGGGGGCGTTGACCGCACAGATACGCAGTATTTT.

This clone was observed once. The chain couples TRBV24-1 to TRBJ2-1; D may be TRBD2 (5 bases). Trimming shortened V by 7 bases and J by 5 bases, and 8 bases separated the two germline ends. CDR1 KGHDR and CDR2 SFDVKD come from the germline V gene. The CDR3 consists of 12 residues. CDR3 DNA: TGTGCCACCAGACTAGGAGACAATGAGCAGTTCTTC. Translated, it gives CATRLGDNEQFF.

V gene TRBV30 combines with J gene TRBJ1-1, with 7 bases aligning to TRBD1. V shed 0 bases, J shed 2 bases, and the junction held 6 bases outside the gene matches. The CDR3 is 15 amino acids. Germline CDR1 and CDR2: GTSNPN and SVGIG (reference sequence). Written as DNA, the CDR3 is TGTGCCTGGAGTGTACAGGGGCAGGGTAACACTGAAGCTTTCTTT. It yields the protein CAWSVQGQGNTEAFF. The full variable domain, rest sourced from reference TRBV30 and TRBJ1-1, is SQTIHQWPATLVQPVGSPLSLECTVEGTSNPNLYWYRQAAGRGLQLLFYSVGIGQISSEVPQNLSASRPQDRQFILSSKKLLLSDSGFYLCAWSVQGQGNTEAFFGQGTRLTVV.

This chain uses TRBV10-2 with TRBJ2-7; D may be TRBD2 (6 bases). Germline V gives CDR1 WSHSY, CDR2 SAAADI. Trimming took off 3 bases at V and 1 base at J, with 13 bases between the two ends. The CDR3 is 15 residues long. CDR3 sequence (DNA): TGCGCCAGCAGTGAACCAGCGGGTGAATCCTACGAGCAGTACTTC. Translating gives CASSEPAGESYEQYF.

This rearrangement joins TRBV7-8 to TRBJ2-7; 11 bases align to TRBD2. Germline CDR1 and CDR2: SGHVS and FQNEAQ. With V trimmed by 0 bases and J by 1 base, 8 bases remained unmatched. The CDR3 runs to 18 residues. CDR3 sequence: CASSLALRLAGRSYEQYF. The CDR3, as DNA: TGTGCCAGCAGCTTAGCGCTAAGACTAGCGGGGAGGTCCTACGAGCAGTACTTC.

This clone was counted a single time. V gene TRBV6-6 combines with J gene TRBJ1-1; no clear D. The ends were cut back, 4 bases at V and 5 bases at J, with 11 bases in the middle. CDR1 and CDR2 (germline): MNHNY, SVGAGI (reference sequence). The CDR3 has 13 residues. The CDR3 DNA follows: TGTGCCAGCAGTTCGGTCGAAGAAACTGAAGCTTTCTTT. It specifies CASSSVEETEAFF.

The V call is TRBV13, the J call TRBJ2-2; no definite D call. V shed 7 bases and J shed 3 bases, with 6 bases lying between them. The CDR3 consists of 12 residues. Germline-derived CDR1 and CDR2 are PRHDT and FYEKMQ (reference sequence). In DNA form, the CDR3 reads TGTGCCAGCACCCGTGACACCGGGGAGCTGTTTTTT. Its protein is CASTRDTGELFF. Full variable domain (remainder filled in from reference TRBV13 and TRBJ2-2): AAGVIQSPRHLIKEKRETATLKCYPIPRHDTVYWYQQGPGQDPQFLISFYEKMQSDKGSIPDRFSAQQFSDYHSELNMSSLELGDSALYFCASTRDTGELFFGEGSRLTVL.

The CDR3 DNA follows: TGTGCCAGTAGTATACAGGGGATAGCTGTCTATGGCTACACCTTC. Its protein product is CASSIQGIAVYGYTF. The V and J genes are TRBV19 and TRBJ1-2; weak D call: TRBD1 (6 bases). Trimming pared 2 bases from V and 4 bases from J, leaving 14 bases between. The CDR3 is 15 amino acids. In germline, CDR1 is LNHDA, CDR2 SQIVND (reference sequence).

The chain links TRBV5-1 to TRBJ2-3; 8 nucleotides match TRBD2. The CDR3 extends over 15 amino acids. In germline, CDR1 is SGHRS, CDR2 YFSETQ. J was trimmed by 1 base and V by 9 bases; bases with no gene match: 10. The CDR3 nucleotides are TGCGCCACCTCATCAGCGGGAGTAGGCACAGATACGCAGTATTTT. It specifies CATSSAGVGTDTQYF.

This chain joins TRBV7-9 and TRBJ2-2; the match to TRBD2 covers 9 bases. J gave up 4 bases and V 4 bases, and 1 base lay outside the gene matches. Per germline, CDR1 SEHNR and CDR2 FQNEAQ (reference sequence). This CDR3 has 14 amino acids. CDR3 in amino acids: CASSWGLATGELFF. The DNA for the CDR3 is TGTGCCAGCAGCTGGGGACTAGCCACCGGGGAGCTGTTTTTT.

This rearrangement joins TRBV5-3 to TRBJ1-2; tentatively, D is TRBD1 (5 bases). TRBV5-3 has ORF status, its function being uncertain. The ends were cut back, 4 bases at V and 8 bases at J, with 15 bases in the middle. The CDR3 totals 13 residues. The CDR3 DNA reads TGTGCCAGAAGCCTCTCAGGGACTCGCGGCTACACCTTC. This encodes CARSLSGTRGYTF.